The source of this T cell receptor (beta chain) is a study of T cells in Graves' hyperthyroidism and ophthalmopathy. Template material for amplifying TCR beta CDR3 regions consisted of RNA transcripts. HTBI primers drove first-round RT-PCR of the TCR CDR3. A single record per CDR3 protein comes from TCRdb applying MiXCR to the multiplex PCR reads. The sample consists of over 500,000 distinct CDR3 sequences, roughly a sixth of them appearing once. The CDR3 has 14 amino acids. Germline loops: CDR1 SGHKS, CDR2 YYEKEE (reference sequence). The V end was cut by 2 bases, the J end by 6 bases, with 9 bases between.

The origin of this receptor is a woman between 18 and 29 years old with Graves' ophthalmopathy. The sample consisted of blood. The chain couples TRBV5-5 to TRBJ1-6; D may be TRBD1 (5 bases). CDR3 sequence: CASSFGTLNSPLHF. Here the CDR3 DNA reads TGTGCCAGCAGCTTCGGGACCCTTAATTCACCCCTCCACTTT.